Listed below are T cell receptor beta chains from one sample, sequenced in a study of blood T cell repertoires in COVID-19. TCRdb's copy holds only in-frame clones and misses some; the assay was immunoSEQ multiplex PCR. The data hold 85,000 to 130,000 clones, with roughly two thirds observed a single time. Sample: peripheral blood. These receptors came from a human donor with acute or convalescent COVID-19. The donor label of this sample is uncertain. Each CDR3 is given with its conserved first and last residue. A D gene is named only where the DNA matches it firmly. Clone size is given for some rows only: seen once, a few or many times, or a class if the clone is expanded.

d_call,v_call,clone_size,j_call,cdr3_aa,cdr3_nt
-,TRBV5-1,-,TRBJ1-3,CASRQSSGNTIYF,TGCGCCAGTCGACAGAGCTCTGGAAACACCATATATTTT
-,TRBV29-1,-,TRBJ1-2,CSVAISAMGYTF,TGCAGCGTTGCTATTTCCGCCATGGGCTACACCTTC
-,TRBV30,once,TRBJ1-2,CAWSVLVAGANYGYTF,TGTGCCTGGAGTGTACTTGTGGCAGGGGCTAACTATGGCTACACCTTC
TRBD1,TRBV10-3,-,TRBJ2-2,CAIKGGQGSNPNTGELFF,TGTGCCATCAAAGGGGGACAGGGCAGCAACCCGAACACCGGGGAGCTGTTTTTT
TRBD2,TRBV2,-,TRBJ2-7,CASSVSSGGIEQYF,TGTGCCAGCAGTGTATCTAGCGGGGGGATCGAGCAGTACTTC
-,TRBV6-6,-,TRBJ1-2,CASNEQGNYGYTF,TGTGCCAGCAACGAACAGGGCAACTATGGCTACACCTTC
TRBD2,TRBV7-9,-,TRBJ2-1,CASSPRGAISYNEQFF,TGTGCCAGCAGCCCGCGGGGGGCTATCTCCTACAATGAGCAGTTCTTC
TRBD2,TRBV5-1,-,TRBJ2-5,CASSSSGGVQETQYF,TGCGCCAGCAGCTCTAGCGGGGGAGTTCAAGAGACCCAGTACTTC
-,TRBV7-2,-,TRBJ1-5,CASSLIGVGQPQHF,TGTGCCAGCAGCTTGATAGGGGTGGGTCAGCCCCAGCATTTT
-,TRBV15,once,TRBJ1-4,CATSRERGVGQPFVAEKLFF,TGTGCCACCAGCAGAGAGAGAGGCGTCGGACAGCCCTTTGTTGCTGAAAAACTGTTTTTT
-,TRBV6-1,-,TRBJ1-2,CASSEGQPERGYTF,TGTGCCAGCAGTGAAGGACAGCCGGAGAGAGGCTACACCTTC
TRBD1,TRBV24-1,few,TRBJ2-7,CATSDSRDRYYEQYF,TGTGCCACCAGTGATAGCCGGGACAGATACTACGAGCAGTACTTC
-,TRBV11-2,-,TRBJ2-1,CASSLAHGGLEQFF,TGTGCCAGCAGCTTAGCTCATGGAGGGCTTGAGCAGTTCTTC
TRBD2,TRBV29-1,-,TRBJ2-1,CSVLRAAGEQFF,TGCAGCGTTCTCAGGGCAGCGGGAGAGCAGTTCTTC
-,TRBV18,-,TRBJ1-4,CASSPRAGHNEKLFF,TGTGCCAGCTCACCACGGGCAGGACATAATGAAAAACTGTTTTTT
TRBD1,TRBV2,-,TRBJ1-4,CASTTWGQVDLNEKLFF,TGTGCCAGCACCACCTGGGGACAGGTGGACCTGAATGAAAAACTGTTTTTT
-,TRBV6-1,-,TRBJ2-3,CASSEWRSQGADTQYF,TGTGCCAGCAGTGAATGGAGATCCCAGGGCGCGGATACGCAGTATTTT
-,TRBV6-5,-,TRBJ1-1,CASKRGENTEAFF,TGTGCCAGCAAACGGGGGGAGAACACTGAAGCTTTCTTT
-,TRBV6-2/TRBV6-3,-,TRBJ2-3,CASSRRVGGDTQYF,TGTGCCAGCAGTAGGCGGGTCGGGGGAGATACGCAGTATTTT
TRBD1,TRBV19,-,TRBJ1-5,CASSIDLGTGYSNQPQHF,TGTGCCAGTAGTATAGATCTCGGGACAGGATATAGCAATCAGCCCCAGCATTTT
TRBD1,TRBV6-5,-,TRBJ2-7,CASSYYGTGDNEQYF,TGTGCCAGCAGTTACTACGGGACAGGGGACAACGAGCAGTACTTC
-,TRBV27,-,TRBJ1-5,CASSSPPRVRQPQHF,TGTGCCAGCAGTTCCCCCCCCAGGGTTAGACAGCCCCAGCATTTT
TRBD2,TRBV29-1,many,TRBJ2-1,CSVTSGDYYNEQFF,TGCAGCGTTACTAGCGGGGACTACTACAATGAGCAGTTCTTC
TRBD1,TRBV19,-,TRBJ1-2,CAVRVGQGSFYGYTF,TGTGCCGTAAGAGTCGGACAGGGGTCGTTCTATGGCTACACCTTC
-,TRBV28,few,TRBJ2-7,CASSFPLQADTGAYEQYF,TGTGCCAGCAGTTTCCCCCTTCAGGCGGACACGGGGGCCTACGAGCAGTACTTC